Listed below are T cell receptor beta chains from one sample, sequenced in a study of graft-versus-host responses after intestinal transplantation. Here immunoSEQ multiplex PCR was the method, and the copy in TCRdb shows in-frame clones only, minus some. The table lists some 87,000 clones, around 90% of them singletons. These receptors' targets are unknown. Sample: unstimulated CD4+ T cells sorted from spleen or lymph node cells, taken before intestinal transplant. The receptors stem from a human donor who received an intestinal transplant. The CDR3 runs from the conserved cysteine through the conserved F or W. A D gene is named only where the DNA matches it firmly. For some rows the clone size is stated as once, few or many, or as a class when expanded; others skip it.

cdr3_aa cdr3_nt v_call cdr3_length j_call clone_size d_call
CASNLLTGTDQPQHF TGTGCCAGCAACCTGTTGACAGGGACCGATCAGCCCCAGCATTTT TRBV28 15 TRBJ1-5 - TRBD1
CAAAGLTNTGELFF TGTGCCGCCGCGGGACTAACAAACACCGGGGAGCTGTTTTTT TRBV7-6 14 TRBJ2-2 - TRBD2
CASSPGHLFEAFF TGCGCCAGCAGCCCGGGACACCTATTTGAAGCTTTCTTT TRBV5-1 13 TRBJ1-1 - -
CASSPGTGVFYGYTF TGTGCCAGCAGTCCCGGGACAGGGGTCTTCTATGGCTACACCTTC TRBV6-1 15 TRBJ1-2 - TRBD1
CASSLLPGEQYF TGTGCCAGCAGTTTATTACCCGGGGAGCAGTACTTC TRBV28 12 TRBJ2-7 - -
CASSAPGLSTDTQYF TGTGCCAGCAGCGCACCGGGACTTAGTACAGATACGCAGTATTTT TRBV9 15 TRBJ2-3 - -
CASRTGIYEQYF TGTGCCAGCAGAACAGGGATCTACGAGCAGTACTTC TRBV2 12 TRBJ2-7 - -
CASSLKSYNSPLHF TGCGCCAGCAGCTTAAAGTCTTATAATTCACCCCTCCACTTT TRBV5-1 14 TRBJ1-6 few -
CASSSMLAGLGGDTQYF TGTGCCAGCAGCTCAATGCTAGCGGGTTTGGGGGGAGATACGCAGTATTTT TRBV5-4 17 TRBJ2-3 - TRBD2
CASSVATETYEQYF TGTGCCAGCAGCGTAGCTACTGAAACCTACGAGCAGTACTTC TRBV9 14 TRBJ2-7 - -
CASSLGQLYGYTF TGTGCCAGCAGCCTGGGACAGCTCTATGGCTACACCTTC TRBV7-2 13 TRBJ1-2 few TRBD1
CASSLSLRGDRAYEQYF TGTGCCAGCAGTTTATCGCTCAGGGGAGATAGGGCCTACGAGCAGTACTTC TRBV27 17 TRBJ2-7 - -
CASSRLRGDNEQFF TGCGCCAGCAGCCGCCTCAGGGGTGATAATGAGCAGTTCTTC TRBV5-1 14 TRBJ2-1 - -
CASSTDGAFYNEQFF TGTGCCAGCAGCACGGACGGAGCGTTCTACAATGAGCAGTTCTTC TRBV9 15 TRBJ2-1 - -
CASSVDSLAGDVTKNIQYF TGTGCCAGCAGCGTAGATTCTCTAGCGGGAGACGTCACCAAAAACATTCAGTACTTC TRBV9 19 TRBJ2-4 - TRBD2
CASRLTSGRTDTQYF TGTGCCAGCCGACTGACTAGCGGGAGAACAGATACGCAGTATTTT TRBV2 15 TRBJ2-3 few TRBD2
CASSIDRNEQFF TGTGCCAGTAGTATCGACCGCAATGAGCAGTTCTTC TRBV19 12 TRBJ2-1 - -
CSVEGSSYNEQFF TGCAGCGTTGAAGGGAGCTCCTACAATGAGCAGTTCTTC TRBV29-1 13 TRBJ2-1 - -
CASSFRVLNEQFF TGTGCCAGCAGCTTTCGGGTTCTCAATGAGCAGTTCTTC TRBV7-9 13 TRBJ2-1 - -
CASSLGIAGGPSEQYF TGTGCCAGCAGCTTGGGGATAGCGGGAGGGCCAAGCGAGCAGTACTTC TRBV7-6 16 TRBJ2-7 once TRBD2
CSASKGDTQYF TGCAGTGCTAGTAAAGGGGATACGCAGTATTTT TRBV20-1 11 TRBJ2-3 - -
CSVIFRTEHYGYTF TGCAGCGTTATTTTTAGGACGGAACACTATGGCTACACCTTC TRBV29-1 14 TRBJ1-2 - -
CASSVQGSETQYF TGTGCCAGCAGCGTACAGGGAAGCGAGACCCAGTACTTC TRBV9 13 TRBJ2-5 - -
CASSYSRLADYEQYF TGTGCCAGCAGTTACTCGAGACTAGCCGACTACGAGCAGTACTTC TRBV6-5 15 TRBJ2-7 few TRBD2
CASSSVLRLAGRGQETQYF TGCGCCAGCAGCTCCGTTTTGAGACTAGCGGGGAGAGGACAAGAGACCCAGTACTTC TRBV5-1 19 TRBJ2-5 once TRBD2
CASSPRRGGRNSPLHF TGTGCCAGCAGCCCTCGTCGGGGAGGTCGGAATTCACCCCTCCACTTT TRBV5-6 16 TRBJ1-6 - -
CASSFGLRSGSDEQFF TGTGCCAGCAGCTTTGGTCTTCGGAGCGGGTCGGATGAGCAGTTCTTC TRBV11-3 16 TRBJ2-1 - -
CASSTAGLAGPSDTQYF TGTGCCAGTAGTACCGCTGGACTAGCGGGGCCCTCAGATACGCAGTATTTT TRBV19 17 TRBJ2-3 - TRBD2
CASSLLGTGAIAGELFF TGTGCCAGCAGTTTATTGGGGACAGGGGCTATCGCCGGGGAGCTGTTTTTT TRBV28 17 TRBJ2-2 once TRBD1
CASSPTGPNTEAFF TGTGCCAGCAGTCCCACGGGACCGAACACTGAAGCTTTCTTT TRBV5-4 14 TRBJ1-1 - -
CASSPGFGYTF TGCGCCAGCAGTCCAGGGTTTGGCTACACCTTC TRBV5-1 11 TRBJ1-2 - -
CAISVELTGGPLGGYTF TGTGCCATCAGTGTCGAGCTAACAGGGGGCCCCCTTGGCGGCTACACCTTC TRBV10-3 17 TRBJ1-2 - TRBD1
CASITSISAGRANEQFF TGTGCCAGCATTACTTCAATCTCTGCCGGGAGGGCAAATGAGCAGTTCTTC TRBV27 17 TRBJ2-1 - TRBD2
CASRRGVEELFF TGTGCCAGCAGGAGGGGTGTGGAGGAGCTGTTTTTT TRBV6-5 12 TRBJ2-2 - -
CASSDIGGSSYEQYF TGCGCCAGCAGTGATATAGGGGGAAGCTCCTACGAGCAGTACTTC TRBV10-1 15 TRBJ2-7 - -
CASSTKRGTDIYNEQFF TGCGCCAGCAGCACTAAACGCGGGACAGACATCTACAATGAGCAGTTCTTC TRBV5-1 17 TRBJ2-1 - -
CASTSEVGTKQFF TGTGCCAGTACCTCCGAAGTGGGAACAAAGCAGTTCTTC TRBV6-6 13 TRBJ2-1 - -